This T cell receptor beta chain is drawn from a study of T cell changes during pregnancy in multiple sclerosis. Using immunoSEQ multiplex PCR, the repertoire was profiled, and TCRdb retains in-frame clones only, with some absent. The table includes 75,000 to 80,000 clones, about 94% detected once. The V end lost 4 bases, the J end lost 8 bases, and 17 bases lay between the germline ends. The CDR3 has 15 amino acids. Looked up from germline, CDR1 is LGHNA and CDR2 is YNFKEQ. The V gene is TRBV4-2, the J gene TRBJ1-4; the D gene is possibly TRBD1 (5 bases). Source: peripheral blood, taken in the second trimester of pregnancy. The receptor's source is a female donor in good health, enrolled as a control in a pregnancy study. CDR3 sequence reads: CASSRTFDSGEKLFF. The CDR3 DNA follows: TGTGCCAGCAGCCGGACATTCGACTCTGGGGAAAAACTGTTTTTT.